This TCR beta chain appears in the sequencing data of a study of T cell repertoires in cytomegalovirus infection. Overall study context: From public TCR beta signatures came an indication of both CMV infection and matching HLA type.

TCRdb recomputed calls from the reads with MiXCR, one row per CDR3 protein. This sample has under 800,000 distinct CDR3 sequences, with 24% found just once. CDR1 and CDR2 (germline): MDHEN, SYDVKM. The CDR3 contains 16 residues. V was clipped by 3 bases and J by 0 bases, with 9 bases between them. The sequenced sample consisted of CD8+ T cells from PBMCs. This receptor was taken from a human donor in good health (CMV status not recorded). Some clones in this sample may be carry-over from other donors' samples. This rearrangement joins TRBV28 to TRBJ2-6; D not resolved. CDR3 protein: CASSFQVGSGANVLTF. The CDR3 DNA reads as TGTGCCAGCAGTTTCCAAGTGGGCTCTGGGGCCAACGTCCTGACTTTC.